The entry below describes one T cell receptor beta chain. There is no known antigen for this receptor. No much larger clone exists at a distance of one base, and base qualities are not known. Including cysteine and phenylalanine, the CDR3 has 12 amino acids. Only the CDR3 DNA is retained, 36 bases long and in frame from the first base. The germline V gene (reference sequence) yields MNHEY for CDR1 and SMNVEV for CDR2. The junction shows trimming of 4 bases on V and 4 bases on J, plus 5 bases between the germline ends. The data were taken from a study of monozygotic twins with cystic fibrosis (dated by TCRdb to the early 2020s). Some background on the complete study: Approximately 3.3 micrograms of fragmented DNA went through roughly 15 PCR cycles to produce barcoded libraries. Ten female and six male twin pairs, aged about 2.0 to 40 years (median approximately 9.5 years) and mostly children and adolescents, were included in the cohort. To gauge how much genetics shapes V and J gene usage, the researchers compared TCR beta repertoires both within and across 16 monozygotic twin pairs who have cystic fibrosis. Data for three of the twin pairs had been reported earlier in a different context. On the day blood was drawn, the twins' weight-for-height and FEVPerc (FEV1 disease centile) were ranked against those of the 1,060 cohort participants.

The twin pairs came from the European Cystic Fibrosis Twin and Sibling Study Cohort, a cohort that recruited patients from over 150 CF clinics across 14 European countries. Both zygosity and CFTR genotype were checked in-house, and zygosity was tested with multiplex PCR across nine short tandem repeat loci. Each twin gave a peripheral blood sample, and clinical parameters were documented on that same day of blood sampling. Phenol/chloroform extraction was used to isolate genomic DNA from peripheral blood cells, and the DNA was then kept in TE buffer at 4 degrees C. TCR beta CDR3 regions were amplified by multiplex PCR using the immunoSEQ immune profiling system, following the manufacturer's instructions. An Illumina NextSeq system was used for sequencing. Regarding the original processing steps: The immunoSEQ Analyzer platform handled processing of the sequence data, and clonality was calculated by taking the square root of Simpson's index of productive rearrangements. Similarity in V and J usage was measured by Jensen-Shannon distance, and OLGA was used to compute CDR3 generation probabilities. Shared CDR3 sequences were searched against the immuneACCESS database (August 2020) and VDJdb (December 2020). The immuneACCESS repertoire file appears here via TCRdb, limited to in-frame rearrangements. These files lack a portion of the clones; in checked studies, under half of the deficit traces to unresolved V genes, and the cause of the others is not known. V and J calls and clone size come straight from that table; D and trimming were deduced from the DNA. A total of roughly 29,000 clones appear in this sample, around four fifths of them only once. Over 0.7% of the sample goes to the ten largest clones.

Broader findings and caveats from the paper: Sharing of nucleotide-identical clonotypes was significantly greater within monozygotic CF twin pairs than between unrelated CF individuals (P = 0.000026, Mann-Whitney). Simpson clonality tended to be low (median around 0.0094), which suggests a naive-dominated repertoire, although clonality was higher in the most severely affected patients. Only a small cohort was studied, and no association of shared CDR3 numbers with age, concordance or disease severity was found. V gene usage was most similar to the co-twin in 13 of 16 pairs, and J usage was most similar to the co-twin in 8 of 16 pairs, which suggests genetic constraints.

This chain joins TRBV27 to TRBJ2-1, with the D segment identity uncertain. This TCR came from a girl under 10 years old with cystic fibrosis. What was sequenced was blood. The sequenced DNA is TGTGCCAGCAGTTCGCCGTACAATGAGCAGTTCTTC. Its product reads: CASSSPYNEQFF.